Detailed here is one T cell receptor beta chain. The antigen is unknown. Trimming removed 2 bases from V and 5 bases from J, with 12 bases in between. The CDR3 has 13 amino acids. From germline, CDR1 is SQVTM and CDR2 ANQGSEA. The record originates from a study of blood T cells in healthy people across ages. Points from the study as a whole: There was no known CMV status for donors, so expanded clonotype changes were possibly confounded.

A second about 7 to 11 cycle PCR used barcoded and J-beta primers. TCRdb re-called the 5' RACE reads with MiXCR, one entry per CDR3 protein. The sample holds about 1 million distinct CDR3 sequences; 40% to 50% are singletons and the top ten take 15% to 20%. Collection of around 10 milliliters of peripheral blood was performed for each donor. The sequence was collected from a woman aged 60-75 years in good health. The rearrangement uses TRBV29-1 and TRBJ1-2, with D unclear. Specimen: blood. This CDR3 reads CSVELGNLYGYTF. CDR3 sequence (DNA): TGCAGCGTTGAACTAGGGAATCTGTATGGCTACACCTTC. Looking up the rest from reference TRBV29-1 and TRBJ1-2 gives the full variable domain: SAVISQKPSRDICQRGTSLTIQCQVDSQVTMMFWYRQQPGQSLTLIATANQGSEATYESGFVIDKFPISRPNLTFSTLTVSNMSPEDSSIYLCSVELGNLYGYTFGSGTRLTVV.